The 7 T cell receptor beta chains given below trace back to one sample, sequenced in a study of blood T cell repertoires in COVID-19. Sequenced by immunoSEQ multiplex PCR; TCRdb stores in-frame clones only, minus some. The repertoire holds about 140,000 clones, around four fifths seen once, with roughly 9.8% in the top ten. Specimen: peripheral blood. These receptors came from a man aged 55 to 70 who had recovered from COVID-19.

The chain combines TRBV7-2 with TRBJ1-2; D ambiguous. CDR1 and CDR2 (germline): SGHTA, FQGNSA. The CDR3 length is 13 residues. The V and J ends lost 3 bases and 7 bases respectively, with 12 bases between them. The CDR3 loop is CASSFSADSGYTF. As DNA, the CDR3 is TGTGCCAGCAGCTTTAGCGCAGATTCTGGCTACACCTTC. Supplemented by reference TRBV7-2 and TRBJ1-2, the full variable domain reads GAGVSQSPSNKVTEKGKDVELRCDPISGHTALYWYRQSLGQGLEFLIYFQGNSAPDKSGLPSDRFSAERTGGSVSTLTIQRTQQEDSAVYLCASSFSADSGYTFGSGTRLTVV.

The genes are TRBV2 and TRBJ2-7; TRBD1 might be the D (5 bases). The germline V gene encodes CDR1 SNHLY and CDR2 FYNNEI. Trimming took 0 bases from V and 5 from J, leaving 11 bases between them. CDR3 length: 14 residues. The CDR3 DNA follows: TGTGCCAGCAGTGAAGCTTTGCCAGGGCACGAGCAGTACTTC. Residues: CASSEALPGHEQYF.

This clone has only one observation. The chain uses TRBV28 and TRBJ1-6; TRBD1 agrees at 8 bases. Germline V gene data show CDR1 as MDHEN and CDR2 as SYDVKM. V lost 6 bases, J lost 9 bases, and 7 bases stayed unmatched. The CDR3 spans 14 residues. The CDR3 nucleotides are TGTGCCAGCAGCAGTGGACAGGGAACTTCACCCCTCCACTTT. Residues: CASSSGQGTSPLHF.

This clone turned up a few times. This rearrangement joins TRBV23-1 to TRBJ1-5; D unresolved. TRBV23-1 is known as an ORF, though its function is uncertain. The CDR3 sequence is 12 residues long. Trimming shortened V by 4 bases and J by 6 bases, and 7 bases separated the two germline ends. DNA for the CDR3: TGCGCCAGCAGTCGGTCGGGTCAGCCCCAGCATTTT. It yields the protein CASSRSGQPQHF.

This clone occurred a few times. The J gene is TRBJ1-1, the V gene TRBV2; D may be TRBD1 (6 bases). The CDR3 is 14 residues long. Germline CDR1 SNHLY, CDR2 FYNNEI. The ends were cut back, 9 bases at V and 0 bases at J, with 14 bases in the middle. The CDR3 region has the DNA TGTGCCAGAAACACAGGGCAAATGAACACTGAAGCTTTCTTT. Protein product: CARNTGQMNTEAFF.

This CDR3 is CASSWTSGLTGELFF. The CDR3 DNA reads TGTGCCAGCAGCTGGACTAGCGGGCTCACCGGGGAGCTGTTTTTT. The rearrangement links TRBV9 to TRBJ2-2, with 11 bases that match TRBD2. Germline V gives CDR1 SGDLS, CDR2 YYNGEE. V shed 4 bases and J 4 bases; nucleotides not matched to a gene: 3. The CDR3 runs to 15 residues.

This chain connects TRBV30 to TRBJ2-2; D gene ambiguous. CDR3 length equals 12 residues. Germline CDR1 is GTSNPN and CDR2 is SVGIG (reference sequence). V lost 3 bases and J 5 bases, leaving 7 bases between the germline ends. Written as DNA, the CDR3 is TGTGCCTGGAGGGTTAGTACCGGGGAGCTGTTTTTT. Its translation is CAWRVSTGELFF.